The 16 T cell receptor beta chains presented below share a single source sample, sequenced in a study of T cell repertoires in cytomegalovirus infection. In TCRdb, the reads were re-called with MiXCR into one record per CDR3 protein. The table includes around 770,000 distinct CDR3 sequences, about 28% detected once. Their antigen targets remain unknown. Source: cultured CD8+ T cells from PBMCs, taken from culture after CMV antigen stimulation. The receptors were gathered from a human donor in good health (CMV status not recorded). Some clones in this sample may be carry-over from other donors' samples.

This clonotype occurred a few times. The chain uses TRBV19 and TRBJ2-1; 12 bases match TRBD1. The CDR3 is made up of 15 amino acids. The germline gives CDR1 LNHDA, CDR2 SQIVND (reference sequence). Trimming removed 6 bases from V and 7 bases from J; junction bases left unmatched: 7. The CDR3 nucleotides read TGTGCCAGTAGGCTACGGGACAGGGGGCTGAATGAGCAGTTCTTC. Its translation: CASRLRDRGLNEQFF.

The V call is TRBV29-1, the J call TRBJ2-7; 7 bases map to TRBD1. The CDR3 loop spans 14 amino acids. Per the germline V gene, CDR1 is SQVTM and CDR2 is ANQGSEA. Trimming removed 3 bases from V and 1 base from J; junction bases left unmatched: 6. As DNA, the CDR3 is TGCAGCGTTGAGGCAGGGGGAATATCCTACGAGCAGTACTTC. Protein: CSVEAGGISYEQYF.

There are a few counts of this clonotype. CDR3 nucleotide sequence: TGTGCCAGCAGTTGGACGGTGGGACAAGAGACCCAGTACTTC. This sequence encodes CASSWTVGQETQYF. The V and J genes are TRBV12-3 or TRBV12-4 and TRBJ2-5; the D is unclear. Trimming took 4 bases from V and 2 from J, leaving 11 bases between them. The CDR3 has 14 amino acids.

This chain connects TRBV7-9 to TRBJ1-2, with D tentatively TRBD1 (5 bases). CDR1 is SEHNR, CDR2 FQNEAQ, per germline (reference sequence). V lost 11 bases and J lost 7, with 17 bases in between. The CDR3 consists of 12 residues. DNA for the CDR3: TGTGCCGGGGGGACGGCCGCTATTGGCTACACCTTC. This gives the protein CAGGTAAIGYTF.

The V call is TRBV27, the J call TRBJ1-6, with D possibly being TRBD1 (6 bases). Germline assignment: CDR1 MNHEY and CDR2 SMNVEV (reference sequence). V was pared by 7 bases and J by 9 bases, with 16 bases between. This CDR3 spans 14 amino acids. The CDR3 bases are TGTGCCAGCAAGGAGGGGGTGGAGTTTTCACCCCTCCACTTT. It specifies CASKEGVEFSPLHF.

The sample holds many counts of this clonotype. This chain joins TRBV6-5 and TRBJ1-5; no clear D. Germline lookup yields CDR1 MNHEY and CDR2 SVGAGI. V was shortened by 2 bases and J by 0 bases, with 8 bases between the two germline ends. There are 15 residues in the CDR3. The CDR3 protein is CASSYGLYSNQPQHF. In DNA, the CDR3 is TGTGCCAGCAGTTACGGGCTGTATAGCAATCAGCCCCAGCATTTT.

In its sample, this clonotype was seen a few times. The genes are TRBV2 and TRBJ2-3, with TRBD1 matching 7 bases. CDR3 length: 17 residues. Per germline, CDR1 SNHLY and CDR2 FYNNEI. The junction had 14 bases not matched to a gene; V was cut back by 4 bases and J by 4 bases. The CDR3 loop is CASSGSRQGRRPDTQYF. The CDR3 DNA sequence: TGTGCCAGCAGTGGCTCGCGACAGGGCCGGCGCCCAGATACGCAGTATTTT. Drawing the rest from reference TRBV2 and TRBJ2-3, the complete variable domain is EPEVTQTPSHQVTQMGQEVILRCVPISNHLYFYWYRQILGQKVEFLVSFYNNEISEKSEIFDDQFSVERPDGSNFTLKIRSTKLEDSAMYFCASSGSRQGRRPDTQYFGPGTRLTVL.

The CDR3 loop is CASSTRDGASYNEQFF. The CDR3 DNA is TGTGCCAGCAGCACCCGGGACGGAGCCTCCTACAATGAGCAGTTCTTC. The chain links TRBV11-3 to TRBJ2-1, with D possibly called TRBD1 or TRBD2 (5 bases each). CDR3 length equals 16 residues. CDR1 and CDR2 (germline): SGHNT, YENEEA. V was pared by 5 bases and J by 0 bases, with 14 bases between.

This clonotype has just a few counts. This sequence joins TRBV27 and TRBJ1-5; no firm D call. In germline, CDR1 is MNHEY, CDR2 SMNVEV (reference sequence). V lost 3 bases to trimming and J lost 7 bases, with 10 bases between them. The CDR3 runs 13 residues. The DNA for the CDR3 is TGTGCCAGCAGTTTGGCCAGTGAGCAGCCCCAGCATTTT. Its translation: CASSLASEQPQHF.

Details on this clonotype: One junction end disagrees with the germline gene, perhaps due to a read error. This chain uses TRBV7-9 with TRBJ2-1; the D is unclear. CDR3 size: 15 residues. CDR1 and CDR2 from the germline V gene are SEHNR and FQNEAQ (reference sequence). Here the CDR3 DNA reads TGTGCCAGCGGCTTATCGGCTAGCTCCTACAATGAGCAGTTCTTC. Protein sequence: CASGLSASSYNEQFF. Variable domain in full (rest from reference TRBV7-9 and TRBJ2-1): DTGVSQNPRHKITKRGQNVTFRCDPISEHNRLYWYRQTLGQGPEFLTYFQNEAQLEKSRLLSDRFSAERPKGSFSTLEIQRTEQGDSAMYLCASGLSASSYNEQFFGPGTRLTVL.

V gene TRBV6-1 combines with J gene TRBJ1-1; 9 nucleotides align to TRBD1. Losses at the gene ends were 7 bases for V and 0 bases for J; bases not matched to a gene: 6. This CDR3 has 15 amino acids. The germline V gene has CDR1 MNHNS and CDR2 SASEGT. The CDR3 loop is CASIRTGGVNTEAFF. The CDR3 coding sequence is TGTGCCAGCATTAGAACAGGGGGCGTGAACACTGAAGCTTTCTTT.

In this sample, this clonotype turned up a few times. The V and J genes are TRBV6-2 or TRBV6-3 and TRBJ2-1; no clear D. This CDR3 is built from 16 residues. V lost 3 bases, J lost 4 bases, and 16 bases lay in between. Germline loops: CDR1 MNHEY, CDR2 SVGEGT. CDR3 coding DNA: TGTGCCAGCAGTTATCCCCCCGGGTTTTTATACAATGAGCAGTTCTTC. Encoded protein: CASSYPPGFLYNEQFF.

This clonotype was seen a handful of times. This chain links TRBV4-1 with TRBJ2-7, with 11 bases identical to TRBD1. J gave up 0 bases and V 0 bases, and 4 bases lay outside the gene matches. The CDR3 length is 17 residues. The germline V gene has CDR1 MGHRA and CDR2 YSYEKL. The CDR3 protein is CASSQEGTGGTSYEQYF. The DNA of the CDR3 is TGCGCCAGCAGCCAAGAGGGGACAGGGGGAACCTCCTACGAGCAGTACTTC.

This clonotype was counted ten times or more. The gene calls are TRBV7-9 and TRBJ2-3, with 9 bases fitting TRBD2. Germline trimming cut 3 bases from V and 0 bases from J; bases unmatched to any gene: 7. The germline V gene encodes CDR1 SEHNR and CDR2 FQNEAQ (reference sequence). CDR3 length: 17 amino acids. CDR3 residues: CASSFAYGLASTDTQYF. CDR3 coding DNA: TGTGCCAGCAGCTTCGCATACGGACTAGCGAGCACAGATACGCAGTATTTT. Combining the CDR3 with reference TRBV7-9 and TRBJ2-3 gives the whole variable domain DTGVSQNPRHKITKRGQNVTFRCDPISEHNRLYWYRQTLGQGPEFLTYFQNEAQLEKSRLLSDRFSAERPKGSFSTLEIQRTEQGDSAMYLCASSFAYGLASTDTQYFGPGTRLTVL.

The rearrangement links TRBV11-2 to TRBJ1-1; the D gene is possibly TRBD1 (6 bases). V gave up 4 bases and J gave up 5 bases, with 17 bases separating them. The germline CDR1 and CDR2 sequences are SGHAT and FQNNGV. CDR3 length: 15 amino acids. CDR3 in DNA: TGTGCCAGCAGCTCGAGAGGGGGGGGGTGGACTGAAGCTTTCTTT. This sequence encodes CASSSRGGGWTEAFF.

This clonotype was detected ten times or more. This chain links TRBV7-9 with TRBJ1-1; perhaps TRBD1 as D (5 bases). The CDR3 totals 15 residues. The V end lost 1 base, the J end lost 0 bases, and 9 bases lay between the germline ends. Germline V gene sequence: CDR1 SEHNR, CDR2 FQNEAQ (reference sequence). CDR3 in amino acids: CASSLDPGVNTEAFF. The CDR3 DNA sequence: TGTGCCAGCAGCTTAGACCCGGGGGTGAACACTGAAGCTTTCTTT.